The next 19 T cell receptor beta chains were all read from a single sample in a study of T cell changes during pregnancy in multiple sclerosis (dated by TCRdb to the late 2010s). Libraries were built with the immunoSEQ multiplex PCR assay. Not all clones reach the TCRdb copy of this immuneACCESS table, which keeps in-frame sequences only. Checked studies attribute under half of the gap to unresolved V genes and leave the rest unexplained. The sample records 15,000 to 20,000 clones, over 70% of which are singletons. The ten largest clonotypes hold 13% of the sample. The sequences come from CD8+ T cells from peripheral blood mononuclear cells, collected in the third trimester of pregnancy. All receptors come from a female donor in good health, enrolled as a control in a pregnancy study.

This clone was seen once. The chain employs TRBV9 and TRBJ1-1; no reliable D call. The CDR3 contains 13 residues. Per germline, CDR1 SGDLS and CDR2 YYNGEE. The V and J ends lost 4 bases and 1 base respectively, with 8 bases between them. The CDR3 bases are TGTGCCAGCAGCCCTTACACGAACACTGAAGCTTTCTTT. The encoded protein is CASSPYTNTEAFF. The variable domain in full, with the rest retrieved from reference TRBV9 and TRBJ1-1, is DSGVTQTPKHLITATGQRVTLRCSPRSGDLSVYWYQQSLDQGLQFLIQYYNGEERAKGNILERFSAQQFPDLHSELNLSSLELGDSALYFCASSPYTNTEAFFGQGTRLTVV.

The gene calls are TRBV11-3 and TRBJ2-1; D is undetermined. V was shortened by 1 base and J by 8 bases, with 6 bases between the two germline ends. CDR1 and CDR2 (germline): SGHNT, YENEEA. This CDR3 has 12 amino acids. CDR3: CASSLARDEQFF. The CDR3 DNA follows: TGTGCCAGCAGCTTAGCCCGAGATGAGCAGTTCTTC. The whole variable domain, remainder taken from reference TRBV11-3 and TRBJ2-1, is EAGVVQSPRYKIIEKKQPVAFWCNPISGHNTLYWYLQNLGQGPELLIRYENEEAVDDSQLPKDRFSAERLKGVDSTLKIQPAELGDSAVYLCASSLARDEQFFGPGTRLTVL.

The genes are TRBV9 and TRBJ2-3; 7 bases line up with TRBD1. J gave up 0 bases and V 3 bases, and 4 bases lay outside the gene matches. The CDR3 totals 15 residues. The germline gives CDR1 SGDLS, CDR2 YYNGEE. The CDR3 DNA reads TGTGCCAGCAGCGGACGGGACAGCAGCACAGATACGCAGTATTTT. It yields the protein CASSGRDSSTDTQYF.

The chain couples TRBV2 to TRBJ1-6; 10 bases agree with TRBD1. Unmatched junction bases numbered 18, after V lost 6 bases and J lost 10 bases. The germline V gene encodes CDR1 SNHLY and CDR2 FYNNEI. The CDR3 totals 18 residues. CDR3 DNA: TGTGCCAGCAGGGAACAAGACAGGGGGCGACGGTTGATCTCACCCCTCCACTTT. Amino acids: CASREQDRGRRLISPLHF.

V and J are TRBV19 and TRBJ1-1, with D perhaps TRBD1 (5 bases). Germline lookup yields CDR1 LNHDA and CDR2 SQIVND (reference sequence). CDR3 size: 15 residues. Trimming stripped 1 base from V and 5 bases from J, with 14 bases between. CDR3 sequence reads: CASSIVHRGSTEAFF. In nucleotides, the CDR3 is TGTGCCAGTAGTATAGTTCATCGGGGGAGTACTGAAGCTTTCTTT.

The chain carries TRBV5-5 and TRBJ1-1; no firm D call. The CDR3 sequence is 13 residues long. Germline lookup yields CDR1 SGHKS and CDR2 YYEKEE (reference sequence). V lost 2 bases and J lost 4, with 9 bases in between. As DNA, the CDR3 is TGTGCCAGCAGCTTAGATGTGAGCACTGAAGCTTTCTTT. Translated, it gives CASSLDVSTEAFF.

V usage is TRBV19 and J usage is TRBJ1-1; 8 bases agree with TRBD1. The CDR3 has 15 residues. Germline trimming cut 7 bases from V and 1 base from J; bases unmatched to any gene: 8. Germline values: CDR1 LNHDA, CDR2 SQIVND (reference sequence). The chain's CDR3 is CASTPGQGANTEAFF. The CDR3, as DNA: TGTGCCAGTACCCCTGGACAGGGTGCGAACACTGAAGCTTTCTTT.

The chain is built from TRBV7-9 and TRBJ1-4, with TRBD1 matching over 9 bases. Germline V gene lookup returns CDR1 SEHNR and CDR2 FQNEAQ (reference sequence). The CDR3 has 15 amino acids. With 5 bases clipped from V and 7 bases from J, the junction kept 8 bases outside the gene matches. The CDR3 protein is CASSPMDRGTEKLFF. The CDR3, as DNA: TGTGCCAGCAGCCCAATGGACAGGGGTACTGAAAAACTGTTTTTT.

The chain links TRBV6-1 to TRBJ1-2; 9 bases map to TRBD1. Per the germline V gene, CDR1 is MNHNS and CDR2 is SASEGT. The CDR3 loop spans 15 amino acids. V lost 0 bases, J lost 7 bases, and 6 bases stayed unmatched. The CDR3 region has the DNA TGTGCCAGCAGTGAAGCCGGACAGGGGCGACTTGGCTACACCTTC. This gives the protein CASSEAGQGRLGYTF.

Only a few counts were recorded for this clone. The rearrangement joins TRBV27 to TRBJ1-2; 9 bases match TRBD1. The V segment lost 4 bases and the J segment 5 bases; nucleotides outside the gene matches: 5. The CDR3 has 14 amino acids. Per germline, CDR1 MNHEY and CDR2 SMNVEV (reference sequence). The CDR3 spells CASSWGQGGYGYTF. Here the CDR3 DNA reads TGTGCCAGCAGTTGGGGACAGGGTGGGTATGGCTACACCTTC.

In its sample, this clone was seen a few times. This rearrangement joins TRBV6-4 to TRBJ2-3; weak D call: TRBD2 (6 bases). Germline assignment: CDR1 MRHNA and CDR2 SNTAGT. This CDR3 has 16 residues. Trimming pared 3 bases from V and 4 bases from J, leaving 17 bases between. This chain's CDR3 is CASSEEGGKGADTQYF. Here the CDR3 DNA reads TGTGCCAGCAGTGAAGAAGGCGGGAAGGGCGCAGATACGCAGTATTTT.

The chain joins TRBV7-6 to TRBJ1-6, with 8 positions matching TRBD1. There are 14 residues in the CDR3. The junction had 1 base not matched to a gene; V was cut back by 4 bases and J by 5 bases. Germline CDR1 and CDR2: SGHVS and FNYEAQ. The CDR3 here is CASSSDRDNSPLHF. The CDR3 DNA follows: TGTGCCAGCAGCTCGGACAGGGATAATTCACCCCTCCACTTT.

The chain employs TRBV5-4 and TRBJ1-1; D is ambiguous. The length of the CDR3 is 12 residues. Germline V gene lookup returns CDR1 SGHNT and CDR2 YYREEE (reference sequence). With 0 bases removed from V and 10 bases from J, the gap between germline ends came to 10 bases. CDR3 sequence: CASSLDNRGAFF. The CDR3 DNA reads as TGTGCCAGCAGCTTGGACAATAGAGGAGCTTTCTTT. The entire variable domain, with the rest obtained from reference TRBV5-4 and TRBJ1-1, is as follows: ETGVTQSPTHLIKTRGQQVTLRCSSQSGHNTVSWYQQALGQGPQFIFQYYREEENGRGNFPPRFSGLQFPNYSSELNVNALELDDSALYLCASSLDNRGAFFGQGTRLTVV.

The chain is built from TRBV28 and TRBJ1-1; no clear D. CDR1 MDHEN and CDR2 SYDVKM come from the germline V gene. Trimming removed 2 bases from V and 1 base from J, with 5 bases in between. The CDR3 is 13 residues long. In DNA, the CDR3 is TGTGCCAGCAGTTTAGCGGGGAACACTGAAGCTTTCTTT. This gives the protein CASSLAGNTEAFF. Together with reference TRBV28 and TRBJ1-1, the CDR3 gives the full variable domain: DVKVTQSSRYLVKRTGEKVFLECVQDMDHENMFWYRQDPGLGLRLIYFSYDVKMKEKGDIPEGYSVSREKKERFSLILESASTNQTSMYLCASSLAGNTEAFFGQGTRLTVV.

The rearrangement uses TRBV11-2 and TRBJ2-1; no definite D call. This CDR3 is 12 amino acids long. CDR1 and CDR2 (germline): SGHAT, FQNNGV. V lost 5 bases, J lost 5 bases, and 7 bases lay in between. CDR3 sequence: CASSQSDNEQFF. CDR3 in DNA: TGTGCCAGCAGCCAAAGCGACAATGAGCAGTTCTTC.

This sequence joins TRBV27 and TRBJ2-1; 9 nucleotides agree with TRBD1. Germline trimming cut 3 bases from V and 9 bases from J; bases unmatched to any gene: 9. The CDR3 runs to 15 residues. Germline CDR1 MNHEY, CDR2 SMNVEV (reference sequence). CDR3 protein: CASSFGTGWNTEQFF. The CDR3 DNA sequence: TGTGCCAGCAGTTTCGGGACAGGGTGGAATACTGAGCAGTTCTTC.

The chain recombines TRBV13 with TRBJ2-7; tentative D call: TRBD2 (6 bases). This CDR3 has 17 amino acids. Germline V lookup: CDR1 PRHDT, CDR2 FYEKMQ (reference sequence). The ends were cut back, 5 bases at V and 2 bases at J, with 22 bases in the middle. CDR3: CASSARYGGRLTYEQYF. The CDR3 nucleotides are TGTGCCAGCAGCGCCCGGTATGGAGGGAGGCTAACCTACGAGCAGTACTTC.

The chain employs TRBV6-5 and TRBJ2-3, with D perhaps matching TRBD1 (6 bases). Germline V gene data show CDR1 as MNHEY and CDR2 as SVGAGI. Trimming took 2 bases from V and 0 from J, leaving 9 bases between them. The CDR3 has 15 residues. In nucleotides, the CDR3 is TGTGCCAGCAGTTACACGGACAGTAGCACAGATACGCAGTATTTT. This sequence encodes CASSYTDSSTDTQYF.

The rearrangement uses TRBV6-6 and TRBJ2-4, with D possibly being TRBD2 (6 bases). The CDR3 has 16 amino acids. Germline-derived CDR1 and CDR2 are MNHNY and SVGAGI (reference sequence). V lost 0 bases, J lost 8 bases, and 17 bases lay in between. The CDR3 is CASSYSSTGSRDIQYF. In DNA form, the CDR3 reads TGTGCCAGCAGTTACTCGAGCACCGGGAGTAGGGACATTCAGTACTTC.